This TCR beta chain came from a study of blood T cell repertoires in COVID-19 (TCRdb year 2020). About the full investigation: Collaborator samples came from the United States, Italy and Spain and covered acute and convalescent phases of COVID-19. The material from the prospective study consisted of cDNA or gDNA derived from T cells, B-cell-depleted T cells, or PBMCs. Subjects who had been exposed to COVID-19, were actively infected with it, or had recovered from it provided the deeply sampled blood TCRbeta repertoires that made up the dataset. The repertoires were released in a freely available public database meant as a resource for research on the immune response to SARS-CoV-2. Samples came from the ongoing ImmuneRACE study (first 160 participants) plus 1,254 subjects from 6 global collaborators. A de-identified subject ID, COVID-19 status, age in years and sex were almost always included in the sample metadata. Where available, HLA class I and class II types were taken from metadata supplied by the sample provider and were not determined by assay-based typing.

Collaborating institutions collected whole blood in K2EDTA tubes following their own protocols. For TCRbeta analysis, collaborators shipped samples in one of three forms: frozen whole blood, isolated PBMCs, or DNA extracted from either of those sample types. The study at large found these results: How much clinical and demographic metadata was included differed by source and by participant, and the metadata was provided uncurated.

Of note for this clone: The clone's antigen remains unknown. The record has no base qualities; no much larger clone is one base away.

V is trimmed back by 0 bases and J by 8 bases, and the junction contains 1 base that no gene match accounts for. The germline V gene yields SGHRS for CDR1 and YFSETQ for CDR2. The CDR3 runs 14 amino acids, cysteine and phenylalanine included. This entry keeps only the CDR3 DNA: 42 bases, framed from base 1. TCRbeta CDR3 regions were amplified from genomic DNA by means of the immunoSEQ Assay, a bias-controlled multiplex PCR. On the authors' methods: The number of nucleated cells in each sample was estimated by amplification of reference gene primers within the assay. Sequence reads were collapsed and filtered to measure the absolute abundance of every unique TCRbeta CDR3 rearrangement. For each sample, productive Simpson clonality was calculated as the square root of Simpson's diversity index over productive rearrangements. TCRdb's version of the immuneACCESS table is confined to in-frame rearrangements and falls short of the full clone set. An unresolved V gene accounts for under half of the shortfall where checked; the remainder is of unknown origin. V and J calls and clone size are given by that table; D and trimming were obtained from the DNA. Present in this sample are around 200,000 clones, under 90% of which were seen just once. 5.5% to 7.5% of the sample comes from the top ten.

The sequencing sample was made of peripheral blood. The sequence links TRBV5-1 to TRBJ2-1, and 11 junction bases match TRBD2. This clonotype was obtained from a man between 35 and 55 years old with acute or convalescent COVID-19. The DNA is TGCGCCAGCAGCTTGGAACTAGCGGGGGATGAGCAGTTCTTC. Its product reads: CASSLELAGDEQFF.